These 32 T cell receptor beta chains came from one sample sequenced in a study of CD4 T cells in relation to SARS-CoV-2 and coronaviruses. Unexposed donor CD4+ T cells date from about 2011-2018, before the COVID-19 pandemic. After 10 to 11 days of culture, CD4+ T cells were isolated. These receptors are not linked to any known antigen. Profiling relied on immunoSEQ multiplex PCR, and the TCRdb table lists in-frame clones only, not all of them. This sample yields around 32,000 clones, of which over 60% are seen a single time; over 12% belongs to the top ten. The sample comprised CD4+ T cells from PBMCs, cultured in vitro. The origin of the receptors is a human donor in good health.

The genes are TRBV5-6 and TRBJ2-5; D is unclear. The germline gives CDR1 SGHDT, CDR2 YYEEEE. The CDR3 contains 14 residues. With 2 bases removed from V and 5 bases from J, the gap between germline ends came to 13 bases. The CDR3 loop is CASSLTRGWETQYF. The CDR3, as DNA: TGTGCCAGCAGCTTAACGAGAGGATGGGAGACCCAGTACTTC.

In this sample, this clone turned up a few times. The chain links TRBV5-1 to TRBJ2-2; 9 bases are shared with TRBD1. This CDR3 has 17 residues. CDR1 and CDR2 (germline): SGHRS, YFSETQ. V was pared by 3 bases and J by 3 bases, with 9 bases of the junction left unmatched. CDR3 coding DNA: TGCGCCAGCAGCTCTTGGCAGACAGGGGGTGACACCGGGGAGCTGTTTTTT. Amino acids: CASSSWQTGGDTGELFF.

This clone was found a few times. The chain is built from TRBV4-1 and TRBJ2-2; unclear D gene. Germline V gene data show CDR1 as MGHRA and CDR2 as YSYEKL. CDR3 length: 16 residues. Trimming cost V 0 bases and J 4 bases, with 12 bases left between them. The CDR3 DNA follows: TGCGCCAGCAGCCAAGACTGGGATTCTGGCACCGGGGAGCTGTTTTTT. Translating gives CASSQDWDSGTGELFF.

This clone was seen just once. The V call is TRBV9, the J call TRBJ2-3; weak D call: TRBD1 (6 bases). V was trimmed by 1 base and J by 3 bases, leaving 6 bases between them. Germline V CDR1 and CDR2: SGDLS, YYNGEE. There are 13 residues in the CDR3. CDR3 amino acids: CASSVQGTDTQYF. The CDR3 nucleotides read TGTGCCAGCAGCGTACAGGGGACAGATACGCAGTATTTT.

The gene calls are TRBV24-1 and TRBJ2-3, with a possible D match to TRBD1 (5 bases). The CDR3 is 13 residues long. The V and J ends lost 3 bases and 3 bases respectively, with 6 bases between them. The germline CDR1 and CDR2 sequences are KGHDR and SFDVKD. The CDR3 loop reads CATSDDSTDTQYF. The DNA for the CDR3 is TGTGCCACCAGTGATGACAGTACAGATACGCAGTATTTT.

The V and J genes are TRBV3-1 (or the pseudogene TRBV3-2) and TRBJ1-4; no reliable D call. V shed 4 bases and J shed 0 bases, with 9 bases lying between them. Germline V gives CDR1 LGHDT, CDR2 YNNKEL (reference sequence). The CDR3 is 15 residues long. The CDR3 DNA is TGTGCCAGCAGCCCCGAGGTAGCAACTAATGAAAAACTGTTTTTT. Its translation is CASSPEVATNEKLFF.

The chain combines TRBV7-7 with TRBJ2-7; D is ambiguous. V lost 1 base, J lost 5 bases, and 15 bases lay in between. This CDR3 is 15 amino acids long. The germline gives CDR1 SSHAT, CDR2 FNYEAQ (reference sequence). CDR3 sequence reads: CASSLGLGGTDEQYF. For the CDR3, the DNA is TGTGCCAGCAGCTTAGGGCTGGGCGGTACTGACGAGCAGTACTTC. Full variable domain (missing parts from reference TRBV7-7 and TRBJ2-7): GAGVSQSPRYKVTKRGQDVTLRCDPISSHATLYWYQQALGQGPEFLTYFNYEAQPDKSGLPSDRFSAERPEGSISTLTIQRTEQRDSAMYRCASSLGLGGTDEQYFGPGTRLTVT.

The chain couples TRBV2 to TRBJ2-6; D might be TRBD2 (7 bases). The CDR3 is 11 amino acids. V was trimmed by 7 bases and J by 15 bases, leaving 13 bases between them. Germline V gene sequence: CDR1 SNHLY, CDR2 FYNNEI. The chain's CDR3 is CASIGGANLTF. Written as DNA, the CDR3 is TGTGCCAGCATTGGGGGGGCCAACCTGACTTTC.

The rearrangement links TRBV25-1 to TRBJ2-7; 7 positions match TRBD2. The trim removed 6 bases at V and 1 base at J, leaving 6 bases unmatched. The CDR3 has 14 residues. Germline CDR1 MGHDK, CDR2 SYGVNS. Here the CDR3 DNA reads TGTGCCAGCAGGGACTGGGGGGGATCCTACGAGCAGTACTTC. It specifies CASRDWGGSYEQYF.

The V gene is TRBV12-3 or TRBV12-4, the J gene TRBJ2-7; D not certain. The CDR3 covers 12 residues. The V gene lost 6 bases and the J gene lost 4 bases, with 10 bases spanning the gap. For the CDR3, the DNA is TGTGCCAGCAGCCCTCATGCGTACGAGCAGTACTTC. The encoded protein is CASSPHAYEQYF.

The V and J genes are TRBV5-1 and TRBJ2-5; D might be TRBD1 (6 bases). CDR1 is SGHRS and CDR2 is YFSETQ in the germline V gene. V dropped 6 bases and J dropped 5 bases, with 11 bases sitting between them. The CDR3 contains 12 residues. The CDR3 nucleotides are TGCGCCAGCACTCTCACAGGGGAGACCCAGTACTTC. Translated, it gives CASTLTGETQYF.

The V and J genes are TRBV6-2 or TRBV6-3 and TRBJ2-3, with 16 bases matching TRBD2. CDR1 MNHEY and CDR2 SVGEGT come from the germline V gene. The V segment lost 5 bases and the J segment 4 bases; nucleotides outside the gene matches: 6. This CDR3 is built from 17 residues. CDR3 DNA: TGTGCCAGCAGTGGGACTAGCGGGAGGGCCGGGGCAGATACGCAGTATTTT. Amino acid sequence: CASSGTSGRAGADTQYF.

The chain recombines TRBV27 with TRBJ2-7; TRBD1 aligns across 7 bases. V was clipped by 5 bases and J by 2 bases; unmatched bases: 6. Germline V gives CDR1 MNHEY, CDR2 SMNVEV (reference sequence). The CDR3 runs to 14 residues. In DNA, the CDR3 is TGTGCCAGCAGTCTTCGACAGGGTCCCTACGAGCAGTACTTC. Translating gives CASSLRQGPYEQYF.

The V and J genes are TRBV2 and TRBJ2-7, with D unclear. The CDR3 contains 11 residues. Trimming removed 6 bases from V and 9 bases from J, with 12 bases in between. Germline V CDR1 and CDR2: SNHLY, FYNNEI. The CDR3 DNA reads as TGTGCCAGCAGACAAGACCTATGGCAGTACTTC. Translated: CASRQDLWQYF. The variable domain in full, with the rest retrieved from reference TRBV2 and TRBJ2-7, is EPEVTQTPSHQVTQMGQEVILRCVPISNHLYFYWYRQILGQKVEFLVSFYNNEISEKSEIFDDQFSVERPDGSNFTLKIRSTKLEDSAMYFCASRQDLWQYFGPGTRLTVT.

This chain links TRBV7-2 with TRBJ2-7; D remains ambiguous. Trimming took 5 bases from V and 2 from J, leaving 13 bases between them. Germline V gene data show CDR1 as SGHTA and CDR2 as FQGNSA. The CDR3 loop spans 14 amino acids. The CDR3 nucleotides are TGTGCCAGCAGCGGCTCCAAGGACGCCTACGAGCAGTACTTC. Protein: CASSGSKDAYEQYF. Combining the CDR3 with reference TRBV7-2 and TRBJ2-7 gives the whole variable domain GAGVSQSPSNKVTEKGKDVELRCDPISGHTALYWYRQSLGQGLEFLIYFQGNSAPDKSGLPSDRFSAERTGGSVSTLTIQRTQQEDSAVYLCASSGSKDAYEQYFGPGTRLTVT.

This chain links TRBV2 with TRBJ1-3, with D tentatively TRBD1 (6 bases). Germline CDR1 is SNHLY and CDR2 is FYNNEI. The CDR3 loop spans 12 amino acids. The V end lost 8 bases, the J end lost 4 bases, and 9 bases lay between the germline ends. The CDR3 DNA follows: TGTGCCAGCGGGACACTAGGAAACACCATATATTTT. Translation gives CASGTLGNTIYF.

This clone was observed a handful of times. The CDR3 DNA is TGTGCCGCGCGCAACCGTAGGAACACTGAAGCTTTCTTT. It translates to CAARNRRNTEAFF. V usage is TRBV6-5 and J usage is TRBJ1-1, with unresolved D. V shed 11 bases and J shed 1 base, with 14 bases lying between them. Germline V gives CDR1 MNHEY, CDR2 SVGAGI. The CDR3 extends over 13 amino acids.

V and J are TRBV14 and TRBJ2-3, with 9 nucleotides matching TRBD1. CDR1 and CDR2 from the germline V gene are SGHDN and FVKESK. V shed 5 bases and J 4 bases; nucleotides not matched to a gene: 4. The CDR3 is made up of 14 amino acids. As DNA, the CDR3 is TGTGCCAGCAGCAGAGACAGGGGGTCAGATACGCAGTATTTT. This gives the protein CASSRDRGSDTQYF. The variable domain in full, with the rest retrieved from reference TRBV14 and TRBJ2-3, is EAGVTQFPSHSVIEKGQTVTLRCDPISGHDNLYWYRRVMGKEIKFLLHFVKESKQDESGMPNNRFLAERTGGTYSTLKVQPAELEDSGVYFCASSRDRGSDTQYFGPGTRLTVL.

The CDR3 reads CASSQERRGLLYF. The CDR3 DNA reads as TGCGCCAGCAGCCAAGAGCGACGGGGACTCCTGTACTTC. V usage is TRBV4-3 and J usage is TRBJ2-5; D is possibly TRBD2 (6 bases). CDR3 length equals 13 residues. The V gene lost 0 bases and the J gene lost 13 bases, with 15 bases spanning the gap. Germline CDR1 reads LGHNA; CDR2 reads YSLEER.

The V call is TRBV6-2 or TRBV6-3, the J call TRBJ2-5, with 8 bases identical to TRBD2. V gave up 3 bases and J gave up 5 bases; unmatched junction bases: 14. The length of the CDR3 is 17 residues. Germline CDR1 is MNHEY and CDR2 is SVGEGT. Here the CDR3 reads CASSYQVGGAGDETQYF. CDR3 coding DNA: TGTGCCAGCAGTTATCAGGTCGGGGGGGCTGGAGACGAGACCCAGTACTTC.

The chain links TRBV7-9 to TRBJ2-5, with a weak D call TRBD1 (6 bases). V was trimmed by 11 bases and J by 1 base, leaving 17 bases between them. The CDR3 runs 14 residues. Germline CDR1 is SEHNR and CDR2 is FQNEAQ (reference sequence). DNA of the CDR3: TGTGCCTCATTACAGGGTGCCCCCCAAGAGACCCAGTACTTC. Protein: CASLQGAPQETQYF.

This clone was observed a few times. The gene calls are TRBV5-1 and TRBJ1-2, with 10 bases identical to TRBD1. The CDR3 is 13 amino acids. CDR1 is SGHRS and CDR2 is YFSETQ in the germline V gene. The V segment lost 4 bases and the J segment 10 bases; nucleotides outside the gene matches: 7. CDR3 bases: TGCGCCAGCAGCCAGGGGACAGGGGAGGTCTACACCTTC. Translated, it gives CASSQGTGEVYTF.

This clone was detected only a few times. The CDR3 loop reads CASSPRAENTEAFF. In DNA, the CDR3 is TGCGCCAGCAGCCCCCGTGCCGAGAACACTGAAGCTTTCTTT. The rearrangement joins TRBV5-1 to TRBJ1-1; no firm D call. Germline V gives CDR1 SGHRS, CDR2 YFSETQ. The length of the CDR3 is 14 residues. V was cut by 4 bases and J by 1 base, with 11 bases left in between.

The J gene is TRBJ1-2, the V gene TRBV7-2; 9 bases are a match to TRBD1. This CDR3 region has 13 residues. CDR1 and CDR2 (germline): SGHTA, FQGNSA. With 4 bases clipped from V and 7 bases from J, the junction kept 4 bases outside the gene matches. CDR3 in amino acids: CASSSRQGGGYTF. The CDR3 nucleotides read TGTGCCAGCAGCTCCCGACAGGGGGGTGGCTACACCTTC.

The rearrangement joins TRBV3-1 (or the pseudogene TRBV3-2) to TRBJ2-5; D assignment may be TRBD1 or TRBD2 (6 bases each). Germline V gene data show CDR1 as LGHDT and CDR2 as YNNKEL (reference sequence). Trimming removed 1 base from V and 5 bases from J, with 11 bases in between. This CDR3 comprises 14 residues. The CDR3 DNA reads TGTGCCAGCAGCCAAGGACTAGGGGGGGAGACCCAGTACTTC. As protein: CASSQGLGGETQYF.

CDR3 DNA sequence: TGTGCCGGAAGGACAGTGAATGAAAAACTGTTTTTT. This sequence encodes CAGRTVNEKLFF. The chain recombines TRBV2 with TRBJ1-4, with D possibly matching TRBD1 (6 bases). From germline, CDR1 is SNHLY and CDR2 FYNNEI. Trimming shortened V by 11 bases and J by 5 bases, and 12 bases separated the two germline ends. CDR3 length: 12 amino acids. Looking up the rest from reference TRBV2 and TRBJ1-4 gives the full variable domain: EPEVTQTPSHQVTQMGQEVILRCVPISNHLYFYWYRQILGQKVEFLVSFYNNEISEKSEIFDDQFSVERPDGSNFTLKIRSTKLEDSAMYFCAGRTVNEKLFFGSGTQLSVL.

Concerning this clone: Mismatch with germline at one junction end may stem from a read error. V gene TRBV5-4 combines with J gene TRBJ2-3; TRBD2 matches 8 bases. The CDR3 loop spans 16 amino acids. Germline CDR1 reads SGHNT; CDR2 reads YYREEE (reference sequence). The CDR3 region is CASTPRGGSPTGTQYF. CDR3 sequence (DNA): TGTGCCAGCACTCCTCGGGGGGGGAGTCCGACAGGTACGCAGTATTTT.

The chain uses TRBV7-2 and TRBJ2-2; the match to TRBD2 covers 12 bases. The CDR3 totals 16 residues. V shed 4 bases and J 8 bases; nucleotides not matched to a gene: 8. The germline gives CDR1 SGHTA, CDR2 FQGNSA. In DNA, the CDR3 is TGTGCCAGCAGCTCAGGACCTAGCGGGGGGGGAGGGGAGCTGTTTTTT. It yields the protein CASSSGPSGGGGELFF.

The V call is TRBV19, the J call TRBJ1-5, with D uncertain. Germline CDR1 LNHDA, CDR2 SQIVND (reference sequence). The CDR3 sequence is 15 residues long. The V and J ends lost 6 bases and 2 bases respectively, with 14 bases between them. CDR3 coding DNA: TGTGCCAGTAGGAGAGGACCCCTTGGCAATCAGCCCCAGCATTTT. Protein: CASRRGPLGNQPQHF.

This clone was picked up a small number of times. CDR3 coding DNA: TGTGCCAGCAGCCCCGGACAGCTGAAAGGAAACATTCAGTACTTC. Translating gives CASSPGQLKGNIQYF. The chain uses TRBV7-2 and TRBJ2-4; weak D call: TRBD1 (6 bases). V lost 5 bases, J lost 6 bases, and 17 bases lay in between. CDR1 and CDR2 from the germline V gene are SGHTA and FQGNSA. The CDR3 has 15 amino acids.

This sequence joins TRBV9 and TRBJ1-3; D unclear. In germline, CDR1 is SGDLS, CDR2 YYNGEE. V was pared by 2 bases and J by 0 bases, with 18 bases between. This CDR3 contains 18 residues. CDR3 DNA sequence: TGTGCCAGCAGCGTTGGTTGGGAAAGCCGTCGCTCTGGAAACACCATATATTTT. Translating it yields CASSVGWESRRSGNTIYF.

The CDR3 coding sequence is TGTGCCAGCAGCTTAAACCGCCAGGGAGGTGGCAATCAGCCCCAGCATTTT. As protein: CASSLNRQGGGNQPQHF. V and J are TRBV7-8 and TRBJ1-5, with a tentative D call TRBD1 (5 bases). Germline V gene data show CDR1 as SGHVS and CDR2 as FQNEAQ. This CDR3 is built from 17 residues. Trimming cost V 2 bases and J 2 bases, with 16 bases left between them.